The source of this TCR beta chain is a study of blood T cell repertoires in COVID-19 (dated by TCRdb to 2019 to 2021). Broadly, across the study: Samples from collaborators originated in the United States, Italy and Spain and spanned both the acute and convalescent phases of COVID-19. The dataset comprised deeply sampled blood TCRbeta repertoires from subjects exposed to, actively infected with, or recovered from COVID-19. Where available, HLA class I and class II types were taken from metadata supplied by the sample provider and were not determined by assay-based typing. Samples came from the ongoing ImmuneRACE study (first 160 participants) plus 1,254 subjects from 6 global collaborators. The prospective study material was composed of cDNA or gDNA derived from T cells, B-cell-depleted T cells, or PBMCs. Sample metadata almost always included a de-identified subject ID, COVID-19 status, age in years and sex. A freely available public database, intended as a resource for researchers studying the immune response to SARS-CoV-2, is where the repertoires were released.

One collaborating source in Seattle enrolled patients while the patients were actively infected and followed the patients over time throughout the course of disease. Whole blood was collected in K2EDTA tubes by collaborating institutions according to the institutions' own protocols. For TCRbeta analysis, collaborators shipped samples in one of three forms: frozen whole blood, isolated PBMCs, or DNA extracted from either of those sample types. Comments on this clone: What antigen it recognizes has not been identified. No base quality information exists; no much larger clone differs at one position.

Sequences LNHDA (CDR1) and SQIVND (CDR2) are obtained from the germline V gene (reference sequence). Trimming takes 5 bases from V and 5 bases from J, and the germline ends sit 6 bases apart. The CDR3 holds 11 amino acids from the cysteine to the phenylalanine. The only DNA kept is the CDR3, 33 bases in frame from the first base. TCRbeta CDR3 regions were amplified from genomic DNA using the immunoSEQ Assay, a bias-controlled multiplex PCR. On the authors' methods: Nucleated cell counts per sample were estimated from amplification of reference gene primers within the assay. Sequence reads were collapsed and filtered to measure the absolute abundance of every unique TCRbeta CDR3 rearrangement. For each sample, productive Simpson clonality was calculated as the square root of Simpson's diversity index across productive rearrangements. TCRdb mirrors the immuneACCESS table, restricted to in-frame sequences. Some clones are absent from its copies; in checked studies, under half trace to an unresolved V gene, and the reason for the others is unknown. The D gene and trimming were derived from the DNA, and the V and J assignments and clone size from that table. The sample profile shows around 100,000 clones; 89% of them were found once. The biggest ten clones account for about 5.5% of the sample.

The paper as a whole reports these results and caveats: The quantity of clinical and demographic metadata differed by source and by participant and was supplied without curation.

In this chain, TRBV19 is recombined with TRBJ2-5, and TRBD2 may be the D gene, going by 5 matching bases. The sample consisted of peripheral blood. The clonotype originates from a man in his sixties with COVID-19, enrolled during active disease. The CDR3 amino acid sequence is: CASSGEETQYF. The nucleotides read TGTGCCAGTAGTGGGGAGGAGACCCAGTACTTC.